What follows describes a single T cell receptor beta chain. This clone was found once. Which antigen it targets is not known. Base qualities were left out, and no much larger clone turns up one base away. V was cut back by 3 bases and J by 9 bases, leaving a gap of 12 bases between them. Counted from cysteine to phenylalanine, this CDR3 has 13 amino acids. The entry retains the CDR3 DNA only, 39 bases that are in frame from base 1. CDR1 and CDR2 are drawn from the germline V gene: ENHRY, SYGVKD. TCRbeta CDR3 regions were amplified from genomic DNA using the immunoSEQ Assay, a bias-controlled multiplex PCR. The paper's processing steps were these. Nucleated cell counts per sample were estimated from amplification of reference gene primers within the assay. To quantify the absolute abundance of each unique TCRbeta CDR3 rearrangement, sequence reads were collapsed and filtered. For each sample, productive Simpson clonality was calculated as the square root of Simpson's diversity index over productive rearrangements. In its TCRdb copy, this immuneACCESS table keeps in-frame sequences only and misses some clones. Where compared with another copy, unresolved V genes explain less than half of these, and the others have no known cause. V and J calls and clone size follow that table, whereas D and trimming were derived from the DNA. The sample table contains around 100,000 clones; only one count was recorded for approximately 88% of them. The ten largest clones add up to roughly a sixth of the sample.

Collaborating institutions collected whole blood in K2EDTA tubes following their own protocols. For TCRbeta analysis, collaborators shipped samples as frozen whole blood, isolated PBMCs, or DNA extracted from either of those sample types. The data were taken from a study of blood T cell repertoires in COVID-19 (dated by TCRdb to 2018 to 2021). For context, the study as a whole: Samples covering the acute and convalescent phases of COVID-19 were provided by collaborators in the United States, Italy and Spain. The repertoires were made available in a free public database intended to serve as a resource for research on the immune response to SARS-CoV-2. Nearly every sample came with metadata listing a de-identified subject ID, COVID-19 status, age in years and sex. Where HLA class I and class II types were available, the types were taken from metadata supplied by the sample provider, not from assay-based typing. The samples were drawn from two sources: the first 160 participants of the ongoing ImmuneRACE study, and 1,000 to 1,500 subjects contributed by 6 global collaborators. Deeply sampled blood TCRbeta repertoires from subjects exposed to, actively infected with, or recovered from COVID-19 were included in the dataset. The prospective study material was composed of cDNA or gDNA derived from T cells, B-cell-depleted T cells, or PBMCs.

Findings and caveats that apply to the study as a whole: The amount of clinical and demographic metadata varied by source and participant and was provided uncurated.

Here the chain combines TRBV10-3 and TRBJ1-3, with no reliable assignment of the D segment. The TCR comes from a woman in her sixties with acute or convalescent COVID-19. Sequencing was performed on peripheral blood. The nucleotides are TGTGCCATCAGTGATCCCTCCCCGGGCACCATATATTTT. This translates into CAISDPSPGTIYF.